These T cell receptor beta chains were read from a single sample in a study of T cells in Graves' hyperthyroidism and ophthalmopathy. In TCRdb, the multiplex PCR reads were re-called with MiXCR into one record per CDR3 protein. The sample records approximately 620,000 distinct CDR3 sequences, approximately 15% being singletons. The sequenced sample consisted of blood. The receptors come from a woman aged 40-49 years with Graves' ophthalmopathy. Each CDR3 is given without its conserved first and last residue. D genes are given only for firm matches.

len,d_gene,v_gene,CDR3aa
12,.,TRBV7-9,ASSHPLIPDTQY
14,.,TRBV5-1,ASSGTTGSSYNEQF
10,.,TRBV11-1,ASSVQANEQY
12,.,TRBV20-1,SAVPGAPRNEQF
15,TRBD2,TRBV7-9,ASSLGIAGALTDTQY
14,.,TRBV11-2,ASRVGWSPPGNEQF
12,TRBD2,TRBV11-1,ASTESGSYREQF
12,.,TRBV7-9,ASSLEGVSNEQF
14,TRBD2,TRBV4-2,ASSPGVGRAGETQY
17,TRBD2,TRBV5-1,ASSFTSGRYNLIYNEQF
12,.,TRBV20-1,SARDSLPTDTQY
11,TRBD1,TRBV7-9,ASSSWDSYGYT
13,TRBD2,TRBV28,ASSQLAGVTDTQY
11,.,TRBV7-6,ASSLITEETQY
12,.,TRBV20-1,SARGQGFNYGYT
12,.,TRBV18,ASSGNREGTEAF
11,.,TRBV2,ASGFLVNTEAF
13,TRBD2,TRBV11-2,ASSVPGLAGPEQY
11,TRBD2,TRBV3-1,ASSSGVGDTQY
11,.,TRBV7-2,ASSLTAGTLAF
13,TRBD2,TRBV7-7,ASSLRGGTEETQY
11,.,TRBV3-1,ASSPTSVYEQY
12,TRBD1,TRBV24-1,ATSDRGGGQPQH
12,.,TRBV29-1,SVWSGETKNIQY
20,TRBD1,TRBV11-2,ASSLEVRFGTGGDPASYEQY
12,.,TRBV6-1,ASSDAPGSPGYT
11,TRBD2,TRBV28,ASSGTRVYEQY
10,.,TRBV2,ASSETTGPQH
13,TRBD1,TRBV6-1,ASSDQGADTGELF
9,.,TRBV28,ASTRAYEQY
12,.,TRBV30,AWTKRGGSDTQY
11,TRBD1,TRBV27,ASSRGWNSPLH
13,TRBD2,TRBV11-2,ASSLDGTSSDTQY
13,.,TRBV2,ASSDTGLSNQPQH
14,.,TRBV6-2/TRBV6-3,ACSGASGSANTEAF
13,.,TRBV4-1,ASSQTGTLNEKLF
13,.,TRBV6-5,ASSYLPGLYTEAF
12,TRBD1,TRBV7-3,ASSWGQGNNEQF
11,TRBD1,TRBV5-8,ASRNTGATEAF
12,.,TRBV5-1,ASSFGAAYYGYT
14,TRBD2,TRBV6-1,ASSAGLAGGPDTQY
11,.,TRBV6-6,VSSYSWGDEQF
14,TRBD2,TRBV19,ASSIRAGGGANEQF
13,TRBD1,TRBV5-4,ASRPQGAGNTEAF
14,TRBD2,TRBV9,ASSVGVAGGGETQY
13,.,TRBV7-2,ASSSAAAGTDTQY
12,.,TRBV7-8,ASSLSQDGNEQF
13,.,TRBV18,ASSKSRGEEWTQY
10,.,TRBV11-2,ASSFWSYEQY
11,.,TRBV11-1,ASSRTRDTEAF
13,.,TRBV11-2,ASSEGGVAGNTIY
12,.,TRBV12-5,ASGLGQNLYGYT